These 30 T cell receptor beta chains came from one sample sequenced in a study of T-cell reconstitution after alpha-beta-depleted transplantation in children. The authors prepared the TCRbeta library with unique molecular identifiers. TCRdb ran MiXCR on the PCR reads and lists one entry per CDR3 protein. The top ten clones hold 2% to 2.5% of a sample with around 440,000 distinct CDR3 sequences, 10% of them seen once. The sequencing here drew on PBMCs, taken before TCRalphabeta/CD19-depleted stem cell transplant. These receptors were obtained from a child aged 2 to 10 with inherited bone marrow failure, due to receive a stem cell transplant.

This clonotype was seen many times. The CDR3 sequence: CSARQHRDGGNQPQHF. The CDR3 coding sequence is TGCAGTGCTAGACAACACCGGGACGGGGGAAATCAGCCCCAGCATTTT. The chain employs TRBV20-1 and TRBJ1-5, with TRBD1 as a possible D gene (5 bases). The germline V gene has CDR1 DFQATT and CDR2 SNEGSKA (reference sequence). This CDR3 comprises 16 residues. V dropped 2 bases and J dropped 4 bases, with 18 bases sitting between them.

This clonotype occurred many times. The chain combines TRBV13 with TRBJ2-1; D gene uncertain. CDR1 and CDR2 from the germline V gene are PRHDT and FYEKMQ (reference sequence). The CDR3 is 13 amino acids. Trimming shortened V by 5 bases and J by 4 bases, and 9 bases separated the two germline ends. The CDR3 nucleotides read TGTGCCAGCAGCCCCAGGACGTACAATGAGCAGTTCTTC. Translation gives CASSPRTYNEQFF.

This clonotype was observed a handful of times. J is TRBJ2-5 and V is TRBV24-1; TRBD2 matches 12 bases. V gave up 10 bases and J gave up 0 bases; unmatched junction bases: 14. Germline-derived CDR1 and CDR2 are KGHDR and SFDVKD. CDR3 size: 18 residues. As DNA, the CDR3 is TGTGCCACAAGTCCCGGACTAGCGGGGACTAGGGACCAAGAGACCCAGTACTTC. Translating it yields CATSPGLAGTRDQETQYF.

As for this clonotype: The missing conserved phenylalanine or tryptophan at the end of this CDR3 makes a read error likely. In DNA form, the CDR3 reads TGTGCCAGCCAGACCTTTAGCGGGAGCTCCTACAATGAGCAGTTCTGC. Residues: CASQTFSGSSYNEQFC. The rearrangement uses TRBV19 and TRBJ2-1; 9 bases fit TRBD2. Trimming cost V 9 bases and J 0 bases; bases outside gene matches: 9. This CDR3 is 16 amino acids long. Germline values: CDR1 LNHDA, CDR2 SQIVND (reference sequence).

This clonotype was seen at least ten times. The chain uses TRBV7-6 and TRBJ2-5, with 8 bases fitting TRBD1. The J segment lost 4 bases and the V segment lost 1 base, leaving 5 bases of the junction unmatched. The CDR3 length is 15 residues. CDR1 is SGHVS and CDR2 is FNYEAQ in the germline V gene. Written as DNA, the CDR3 is TGTGCCAGCAGCTTAGGAGACAGGGGAGCAGAGACCCAGTACTTC. Its translation is CASSLGDRGAETQYF.

This clonotype was seen ten or more times. The chain carries TRBV28 and TRBJ2-1; no definite D call. The CDR3 runs to 15 residues. The V gene lost 6 bases and the J gene lost 3 bases, with 15 bases spanning the gap. Per germline, CDR1 MDHEN and CDR2 SYDVKM. The CDR3 region is CASSIHTEGYNEQFF. CDR3 in DNA: TGTGCCAGCAGCATCCACACGGAAGGCTACAATGAGCAGTTCTTC.

This clonotype was detected a few times. This sequence joins TRBV12-3 or TRBV12-4 and TRBJ1-1; D is possibly TRBD1 (6 bases). The V and J ends lost 6 bases and 11 bases respectively, with 13 bases between them. CDR3 length: 11 residues. The CDR3 bases are TGTGCCAGCAGCTGGACAGTGGACGCTTTCTTT. Its protein product is CASSWTVDAFF.

This clonotype was detected many times. The chain joins TRBV7-2 to TRBJ2-1; TRBD2 matches at 12 bases. This CDR3 region has 16 residues. Germline CDR1 reads SGHTA; CDR2 reads FQGNSA. V was pared by 5 bases and J by 1 base, with 3 bases of the junction left unmatched. The CDR3 sequence: CASSMGLAGSYNEQFF. CDR3 in DNA: TGTGCCAGCAGCATGGGACTAGCGGGTTCCTACAATGAGCAGTTCTTC.

This clonotype was seen many times. The rearrangement joins TRBV4-3 to TRBJ2-2; TRBD2 might be the D (6 bases). The CDR3 extends over 18 amino acids. Looked up from germline, CDR1 is LGHNA and CDR2 is YSLEER. Trimming pared 0 bases from V and 0 bases from J, leaving 14 bases between. CDR3 nucleotide sequence: TGCGCCAGCAGCCAAGAAATCTTGCTAGCGACGAACACCGGGGAGCTGTTTTTT. Residues: CASSQEILLATNTGELFF.

This sequence joins TRBV30 and TRBJ2-1; the match to TRBD1 covers 8 bases. The CDR3 contains 14 residues. Germline CDR1 and CDR2: GTSNPN and SVGIG (reference sequence). The junction had 9 bases not matched to a gene; V was cut back by 8 bases and J by 3 bases. The CDR3 region is CARTGTGHYNEQFF. The DNA of the CDR3 is TGTGCCCGCACCGGGACAGGCCACTACAATGAGCAGTTCTTC. Supplemented by reference TRBV30 and TRBJ2-1, the full variable domain reads SQTIHQWPATLVQPVGSPLSLECTVEGTSNPNLYWYRQAAGRGLQLLFYSVGIGQISSEVPQNLSASRPQDRQFILSSKKLLLSDSGFYLCARTGTGHYNEQFFGPGTRLTVL.

This clonotype came up many times. V and J are TRBV13 and TRBJ1-4, with D perhaps TRBD1 (6 bases). This CDR3 spans 18 amino acids. Looked up from germline, CDR1 is PRHDT and CDR2 is FYEKMQ (reference sequence). Trimming stripped 3 bases from V and 3 bases from J, with 20 bases between. For the CDR3, the DNA is TGTGCCAGCAGCTTGGAGGGGGGCAGTGGTCTTCCTAATGAAAAACTGTTTTTT. This codes for CASSLEGGSGLPNEKLFF.

This clonotype came up many times. The genes are TRBV4-3 and TRBJ2-3; 7 nucleotides match TRBD2. The length of the CDR3 is 16 residues. Germline CDR1 reads LGHNA; CDR2 reads YSLEER. Trimming took 4 bases from V and 2 from J; bases not matched to a gene: 9. CDR3 nucleotide sequence: TGCGCCAGCAGCCCGGCCCGGGACTACCACACAGATACGCAGTATTTT. Its protein product is CASSPARDYHTDTQYF.

This clonotype was picked up many times. J is TRBJ2-5 and V is TRBV5-1; 11 positions agree with TRBD1. This CDR3 has 15 amino acids. Trimming took 3 bases from V and 2 from J; bases not matched to a gene: 3. CDR1 and CDR2 (germline): SGHRS, YFSETQ. The CDR3 loop reads CASSWDRGKQETQYF. For the CDR3, the DNA is TGCGCCAGCAGCTGGGACAGGGGGAAGCAAGAGACCCAGTACTTC.

This clonotype has at least ten counts. The CDR3 DNA reads TGCAGTGCTAGCTCTGCGGCTAGCGGACTCAATGAGCAGTTCTTC. Translation: CSASSAASGLNEQFF. V and J are TRBV20-1 and TRBJ2-1; TRBD2 agrees at 7 bases. The CDR3 contains 15 residues. V lost 3 bases, J lost 6 bases, and 11 bases stayed unmatched. From germline, CDR1 is DFQATT and CDR2 SNEGSKA (reference sequence).

Many counts were recorded for this clonotype. The chain combines TRBV12-3 or TRBV12-4 with TRBJ1-4, with a weak D call TRBD1 (6 bases). V dropped 5 bases and J dropped 7 bases, with 23 bases sitting between them. The CDR3 has 17 residues. The CDR3, as DNA: TGTGCCAGCAGTCCCGAACGGCATCGGGGGCCTTTTGAAAAACTGTTTTTT. Protein: CASSPERHRGPFEKLFF.

In this sample, this clonotype turned up many times. The chain links TRBV7-8 to TRBJ2-3; D ambiguous. Germline V gene data show CDR1 as SGHVS and CDR2 as FQNEAQ. This CDR3 is 12 amino acids long. The V gene lost 2 bases and the J gene lost 5 bases, with 5 bases spanning the gap. In DNA, the CDR3 is TGTGCCAGCAGCTTAACCGGAGATACGCAGTATTTT. Translated: CASSLTGDTQYF.

Many counts were recorded for this clonotype. V usage is TRBV5-5 and J usage is TRBJ1-1, with 7 bases aligning to TRBD1. CDR1 and CDR2 (germline): SGHKS, YYEKEE (reference sequence). V dropped 4 bases and J dropped 6; count of bases not matched to a gene: 3. The CDR3 runs 12 residues. CDR3 protein: CASSQGEPEAFF. The CDR3 DNA follows: TGTGCCAGCAGCCAGGGGGAGCCTGAAGCTTTCTTT.

Many counts were recorded for this clonotype. The chain links TRBV20-1 to TRBJ2-1; a possible D gene is TRBD2 (6 bases). Germline V gives CDR1 DFQATT, CDR2 SNEGSKA (reference sequence). The germline V and J ends were trimmed by 3 bases and 5 bases, with 14 bases remaining between them. This CDR3 spans 14 amino acids. CDR3 bases: TGCAGTGCTAGCGGGCTAGCGCGCGACAATGAGCAGTTCTTC. Amino acids: CSASGLARDNEQFF.

This clonotype was observed at least ten times. The chain joins TRBV27 to TRBJ1-2, with D possibly TRBD1 on 6 matching bases. V dropped 6 bases and J dropped 5 bases, with 16 bases sitting between them. Germline CDR1 and CDR2: MNHEY and SMNVEV (reference sequence). The CDR3 totals 14 residues. CDR3 sequence reads: CASRAQGVGYGYTF. CDR3 bases: TGTGCCAGCAGGGCACAGGGAGTCGGGTATGGCTACACCTTC.

This chain links TRBV28 with TRBJ2-1; 15 bases match TRBD2. In germline, CDR1 is MDHEN, CDR2 SYDVKM. CDR3 length: 19 residues. V lost 6 bases to trimming and J lost 2 bases; unmatched junction nucleotides: 11. The CDR3 region is CASRSGLAGGPRAYNEQFF. For the CDR3, the DNA is TGTGCCAGCAGGTCAGGACTAGCGGGAGGGCCGCGGGCCTACAATGAGCAGTTCTTC.

This clonotype has only one observation. CDR3 bases: TGTGCCAGCAGCCGCCGACAGGCCCCAGATACGCAGTATTTT. Protein: CASSRRQAPDTQYF. V and J are TRBV4-2 and TRBJ2-3, with a possible D match to TRBD1 (6 bases). Germline CDR1 LGHNA, CDR2 YNFKEQ. The CDR3 totals 14 residues. V was cut by 4 bases and J by 4 bases, with 12 bases left in between.

The chain links TRBV5-1 to TRBJ2-6, with 7 bases aligning to TRBD1. This CDR3 has 18 amino acids. Losses at the gene ends were 1 base for V and 1 base for J; bases not matched to a gene: 8. In germline, CDR1 is SGHRS, CDR2 YFSETQ. The CDR3 bases are TGCGCCAGCAGCTTGCAGAAGGGGGCGAGTTCTGGGGCCAACGTCCTGACTTTC. Amino acids: CASSLQKGASSGANVLTF. Combining the CDR3 with reference TRBV5-1 and TRBJ2-6 gives the whole variable domain KAGVTQTPRYLIKTRGQQVTLSCSPISGHRSVSWYQQTPGQGLQFLFEYFSETQRNKGNFPGRFSGRQFSNSRSEMNVSTLELGDSALYLCASSLQKGASSGANVLTFGAGSRLTVL.

This clonotype has ten or more counts. The rearrangement links TRBV20-1 to TRBJ2-7; TRBD2 agrees at 7 bases. The CDR3 contains 15 residues. The germline V gene has CDR1 DFQATT and CDR2 SNEGSKA (reference sequence). Germline trimming cut 3 bases from V and 0 bases from J; bases unmatched to any gene: 8. CDR3 loop: CSASRPSGTSYEQYF. CDR3 sequence (DNA): TGCAGTGCTAGTAGACCTAGCGGAACCTCCTACGAGCAGTACTTC.

This clonotype was counted many times. The gene calls are TRBV4-3 and TRBJ1-1; D is possibly TRBD1 (5 bases). CDR1 LGHNA and CDR2 YSLEER come from the germline V gene. V was cut by 4 bases and J by 7 bases, with 19 bases left in between. The CDR3 is 15 amino acids. DNA of the CDR3: TGCGCCAGCAGCCCGACTAGGAGGGGTCATGGTGAAGCTTTCTTT. Translating gives CASSPTRRGHGEAFF.

The J gene is TRBJ2-5, the V gene TRBV6-2 or TRBV6-3, with D unresolved. This CDR3 spans 13 amino acids. Trimming stripped 2 bases from V and 5 bases from J, with 9 bases between. Germline CDR1 reads MNHEY; CDR2 reads SVGEGT. The CDR3 here is CASSYPFRETQYF. CDR3 DNA: TGTGCCAGCAGTTACCCCTTTCGGGAGACCCAGTACTTC.

The chain links TRBV6-1 to TRBJ1-2, with 9 positions matching TRBD1. The V and J ends lost 4 bases and 5 bases, in that order; junction bases with no gene match: 5. The CDR3 sequence is 14 residues long. Germline loops: CDR1 MNHNS, CDR2 SASEGT. CDR3 nucleotides: TGTGCCAGCAGTGGGCAGGACAGGGGTTATGGCTACACCTTC. This sequence encodes CASSGQDRGYGYTF.

This clonotype has more than one count but fewer than ten. J is TRBJ1-4 and V is TRBV5-4; D remains unclear. With 8 bases removed from V and 6 bases from J, the gap between germline ends came to 23 bases. The CDR3 length is 16 residues. CDR1 SGHNT and CDR2 YYREEE come from the germline V gene (reference sequence). The CDR3 coding sequence is TGTGCCAGTCCTACGACGGGCTCGCACACGGATGAAAAACTGTTTTTT. Its translation: CASPTTGSHTDEKLFF.

Many counts were recorded for this clonotype. The V and J genes are TRBV5-1 and TRBJ2-2; D remains ambiguous. V was trimmed by 2 bases and J by 1 base, leaving 12 bases between them. CDR1 is SGHRS and CDR2 is YFSETQ in the germline V gene. The CDR3 runs 16 residues. CDR3 in amino acids: CASSFTPLKNTGELFF. The CDR3 DNA sequence: TGCGCCAGCAGCTTTACGCCGCTAAAGAACACCGGGGAGCTGTTTTTT.

This chain connects TRBV5-6 to TRBJ1-3, with 7 bases matching TRBD1. The germline V gene encodes CDR1 SGHDT and CDR2 YYEEEE. The CDR3 runs 17 residues. J was trimmed by 5 bases and V by 6 bases; bases with no gene match: 17. This CDR3 reads CASNARYNWTGRNTIYF. CDR3 DNA: TGTGCCAGCAACGCCAGGTACAATTGGACAGGAAGAAACACCATATATTTT.

This clonotype was detected only a few times. The CDR3, as DNA: TGCAGTGCTAGTAGCAGGGGAGCTAGCAATCAGCCCCAGCATTTT. Its protein product is CSASSRGASNQPQHF. The chain couples TRBV20-1 to TRBJ1-5, with D possibly matching TRBD1 (6 bases). Trimming removed 3 bases from V and 0 bases from J, with 12 bases in between. Germline loops: CDR1 DFQATT, CDR2 SNEGSKA (reference sequence). CDR3 length: 15 amino acids.